The next 30 T cell receptor beta chains were all read from a single sample in a study of T cell clonotyping in hematopoietic cell transplantation. Sequenced by immunoSEQ multiplex PCR; TCRdb stores in-frame clones only, minus some. The data contain about 69,000 clones, almost 97% of them singletons. Time point indicated: recipient sample about 28 days before transplant, after cytoreduction. This sample comprised peripheral blood mononuclear cells, obtained before stem cell transplant. These receptors all come from a woman aged 45-65 years with acute myeloid leukemia. Some clones in this sample may be carry-over from other donors' samples.

The rearrangement joins TRBV4-1 to TRBJ2-1, with D unresolved. V lost 4 bases, J lost 6 bases, and 7 bases lay in between. CDR1 is MGHRA and CDR2 is YSYEKL in the germline V gene. This CDR3 is built from 12 residues. The CDR3 region is CASSPTGNEQFF. CDR3 nucleotides: TGCGCCAGCAGCCCAACGGGCAATGAGCAGTTCTTC.

The chain uses TRBV30 and TRBJ1-6; TRBD1 might be the D (5 bases). This CDR3 comprises 13 residues. Germline CDR1 and CDR2: GTSNPN and SVGIG (reference sequence). The V gene lost 8 bases and the J gene lost 6 bases, with 14 bases spanning the gap. CDR3 residues: CARGEDFNSPLHF. In nucleotides, the CDR3 is TGTGCCAGAGGGGAGGATTTTAATTCACCCCTCCACTTT.

The CDR3 nucleotides are TGTGCCACTCTGGACAGGGCTAATGAAAAACTGTTTTTT. Translating gives CATLDRANEKLFF. The V and J genes are TRBV2 and TRBJ1-4; TRBD1 agrees at 8 bases. The CDR3 length is 13 residues. The germline CDR1 and CDR2 sequences are SNHLY and FYNNEI. Unmatched junction bases numbered 4, after V lost 10 bases and J lost 3 bases. Filled out from reference TRBV2 and TRBJ1-4, the complete variable domain reads EPEVTQTPSHQVTQMGQEVILRCVPISNHLYFYWYRQILGQKVEFLVSFYNNEISEKSEIFDDQFSVERPDGSNFTLKIRSTKLEDSAMYFCATLDRANEKLFFGSGTQLSVL.

The V call is TRBV6-4, the J call TRBJ1-2; D unresolved. Trimming pared 0 bases from V and 4 bases from J, leaving 12 bases between. Germline V gene data show CDR1 as MRHNA and CDR2 as SNTAGT. The CDR3 has 15 residues. CDR3 protein: CASSDSFGQPYGYTF. CDR3 bases: TGTGCCAGCAGTGACTCTTTTGGTCAGCCCTATGGCTACACCTTC.

The V and J genes are TRBV30 and TRBJ1-5, with 7 bases aligning to TRBD1. This CDR3 region has 13 residues. V was pared by 2 bases and J by 11 bases, with 9 bases of the junction left unmatched. Germline CDR1 and CDR2: GTSNPN and SVGIG (reference sequence). The CDR3 loop reads CAWSPTGTAAQHF. As DNA, the CDR3 is TGTGCCTGGAGTCCGACAGGGACCGCGGCCCAGCATTTT.

V is TRBV2 and J is TRBJ1-2, with D possibly TRBD1 on 6 matching bases. The length of the CDR3 is 15 residues. CDR1 is SNHLY and CDR2 is FYNNEI in the germline V gene. Trimming removed 6 bases from V and 4 bases from J, with 18 bases in between. DNA for the CDR3: TGTGCCAGCAGAACCTATAACACAGGGACCTATGGCTACACCTTC. This translates into CASRTYNTGTYGYTF.

This rearrangement joins TRBV28 to TRBJ2-5; D is unclear. CDR1 MDHEN and CDR2 SYDVKM come from the germline V gene. Trimming shortened V by 0 bases and J by 9 bases, and 23 bases separated the two germline ends. The CDR3 has 17 amino acids. For the CDR3, the DNA is TGTGCCAGCAGTTTATGGCCCGCCAAGGGTCGGTACCCGTCCCAGTACTTC. Encoded protein: CASSLWPAKGRYPSQYF. The variable domain in full, completed from reference TRBV28 and TRBJ2-5, reads DVKVTQSSRYLVKRTGEKVFLECVQDMDHENMFWYRQDPGLGLRLIYFSYDVKMKEKGDIPEGYSVSREKKERFSLILESASTNQTSMYLCASSLWPAKGRYPSQYFGPGTRLLVL.

This chain joins TRBV2 and TRBJ1-2; no definite D call. Germline V gene lookup returns CDR1 SNHLY and CDR2 FYNNEI. This CDR3 is built from 15 residues. V shed 5 bases and J shed 9 bases, with 22 bases lying between them. The CDR3 loop reads CASSIVDKSSGRYTF. The CDR3 DNA is TGTGCCAGCAGTATAGTTGACAAATCCTCGGGCCGCTACACCTTC. The full variable domain, with the rest looked up from reference TRBV2 and TRBJ1-2, is EPEVTQTPSHQVTQMGQEVILRCVPISNHLYFYWYRQILGQKVEFLVSFYNNEISEKSEIFDDQFSVERPDGSNFTLKIRSTKLEDSAMYFCASSIVDKSSGRYTFGSGTRLTVV.

The chain is built from TRBV7-8 and TRBJ2-3, with D possibly TRBD2 on 6 matching bases. The V end lost 1 base, the J end lost 4 bases, and 27 bases lay between the germline ends. The CDR3 consists of 20 residues. From germline, CDR1 is SGHVS and CDR2 FQNEAQ. As DNA, the CDR3 is TGTGCCAGCAGCTTAGAGGATCGACTAGTTCAAATCTATTTAGCAGATACGCAGTATTTT. Its translation is CASSLEDRLVQIYLADTQYF.

The chain has TRBV5-1 and TRBJ2-7; 11 nucleotides line up with TRBD2. V trimming: 0 bases; J trimming: 4 bases; junction bases outside the gene matches: 6. From germline, CDR1 is SGHRS and CDR2 YFSETQ. The CDR3 spans 16 residues. CDR3: CASSLDSSGGAYEQYF. The CDR3 DNA sequence: TGCGCCAGCAGCTTGGATAGTAGCGGGGGGGCTTACGAGCAGTACTTC.

The rearrangement links TRBV19 to TRBJ1-1, with D maybe TRBD1 (6 bases). The CDR3 consists of 17 residues. Trimming removed 2 bases at V and 7 bases at J, with 23 bases between. Germline-derived CDR1 and CDR2 are LNHDA and SQIVND (reference sequence). CDR3 sequence reads: CASSIIFGYRASSEAFF. DNA for the CDR3: TGTGCCAGTAGTATAATCTTCGGGTACAGGGCCTCAAGTGAAGCTTTCTTT.

The CDR3 sequence: CASSKGGAYGYF. CDR3 sequence (DNA): TGTGCCAGCAGCAAAGGGGGGGCCTACGGGTACTTC. This rearrangement joins TRBV5-6 to TRBJ2-5; tentative D call: TRBD2 (7 bases). The CDR3 contains 12 residues. Germline V gene data show CDR1 as SGHDT and CDR2 as YYEEEE. The germline V and J ends were trimmed by 4 bases and 13 bases, with 17 bases remaining between them.

The V gene is TRBV20-1, the J gene TRBJ2-7; D uncertain. This CDR3 is built from 11 residues. V lost 3 bases to trimming and J lost 3 bases, with 6 bases between them. CDR1 and CDR2 (germline): DFQATT, SNEGSKA (reference sequence). The CDR3 is CSASFGYEQYF. The CDR3 region has the DNA TGCAGTGCTAGTTTTGGCTACGAGCAGTACTTC.

The V gene is TRBV19, the J gene TRBJ2-1; TRBD2 aligns across 11 bases. The CDR3 runs 16 residues. Losses at the gene ends were 7 bases for V and 0 bases for J; bases not matched to a gene: 5. Germline V gene lookup returns CDR1 LNHDA and CDR2 SQIVND (reference sequence). The CDR3 sequence: CASKGLAGGSYNEQFF. CDR3 in DNA: TGTGCCAGTAAAGGGCTAGCGGGGGGCTCCTACAATGAGCAGTTCTTC.

This clone was detected only once. The chain combines TRBV9 with TRBJ2-1; 12 bases line up with TRBD2. CDR1 and CDR2 from the germline V gene are SGDLS and YYNGEE. The trim removed 0 bases at V and 7 bases at J, leaving 5 bases unmatched. CDR3 length equals 16 residues. CDR3 region: CASSVDPSGGGNEQFF. Here the CDR3 DNA reads TGTGCCAGCAGCGTAGATCCTAGCGGGGGGGGGAATGAGCAGTTCTTC.

The chain recombines TRBV9 with TRBJ2-1, with D possibly called TRBD1 or TRBD2 (5 bases each). Between the trimmed V and J ends, which lost 1 base and 9 bases, there was a span of 14 bases. The germline V gene has CDR1 SGDLS and CDR2 YYNGEE. The CDR3 is made up of 14 amino acids. This CDR3 is CASSVRDPVGEQFF. CDR3 nucleotide sequence: TGTGCCAGCAGCGTAAGGGACCCCGTTGGTGAGCAGTTCTTC. Full variable domain (missing parts from reference TRBV9 and TRBJ2-1): DSGVTQTPKHLITATGQRVTLRCSPRSGDLSVYWYQQSLDQGLQFLIQYYNGEERAKGNILERFSAQQFPDLHSELNLSSLELGDSALYFCASSVRDPVGEQFFGPGTRLTVL.

The chain is built from TRBV30 and TRBJ1-1, with a tentative D call TRBD1 (5 bases). The germline V gene has CDR1 GTSNPN and CDR2 SVGIG (reference sequence). This CDR3 contains 11 residues. V lost 4 bases, J lost 5 bases, and 8 bases lay in between. This chain's CDR3 is CAWIGGTEAFF. The CDR3 DNA sequence: TGTGCCTGGATCGGGGGGACTGAAGCTTTCTTT.

This chain links TRBV19 with TRBJ1-5; D uncertain. Between the trimmed V and J ends, which lost 4 bases and 7 bases, there was a span of 8 bases. This CDR3 is 12 amino acids long. From germline, CDR1 is LNHDA and CDR2 SQIVND (reference sequence). The CDR3 nucleotides are TGTGCCAGTAGTAAGGGCGAGCAGCCCCAGCATTTT. Amino acid sequence: CASSKGEQPQHF.

The genes are TRBV27 and TRBJ2-3, with no clear D. CDR1 MNHEY and CDR2 SMNVEV come from the germline V gene (reference sequence). The length of the CDR3 is 12 residues. With 5 bases removed from V and 4 bases from J, the gap between germline ends came to 7 bases. The CDR3 DNA sequence: TGTGCCAGCAGTCTAGTGGCAGATACGCAGTATTTT. Translating gives CASSLVADTQYF.

This chain joins TRBV4-1 and TRBJ1-1; D remains ambiguous. The germline CDR1 and CDR2 sequences are MGHRA and YSYEKL. The CDR3 has 11 residues. The V gene lost 3 bases and the J gene lost 7 bases, with 6 bases spanning the gap. CDR3 DNA: TGCGCCAGCAGCCACTCGCTTGAAGCTTTCTTT. Translation gives CASSHSLEAFF.

In nucleotides, the CDR3 is TGTGCCTGGGCACGGGACAATAATGAAAAACTGTTTTTT. It specifies CAWARDNNEKLFF. The rearrangement joins TRBV30 to TRBJ1-4, with D maybe TRBD1 (6 bases). The V and J ends lost 5 bases and 4 bases respectively, with 11 bases between them. The V gene's germline CDR1 is GTSNPN and CDR2 SVGIG (reference sequence). The length of the CDR3 is 13 residues.

The genes are TRBV5-6 and TRBJ1-4, with unresolved D. The CDR3 is 12 residues long. The germline V gene has CDR1 SGHDT and CDR2 YYEEEE. The V end lost 4 bases, the J end lost 8 bases, and 9 bases lay between the germline ends. The CDR3 DNA reads TGTGCCAGCAGCCGCGTGGGGGAAAAACTGTTTTTT. Amino acid sequence: CASSRVGEKLFF. Combining the CDR3 with reference TRBV5-6 and TRBJ1-4 gives the whole variable domain DAGVTQSPTHLIKTRGQQVTLRCSPKSGHDTVSWYQQALGQGPQFIFQYYEEEERQRGNFPDRFSGHQFPNYSSELNVNALLLGDSALYLCASSRVGEKLFFGSGTQLSVL.

The chain recombines TRBV6-5 with TRBJ2-7; D might be TRBD1 (5 bases). This CDR3 is 14 amino acids long. The V gene's germline CDR1 is MNHEY and CDR2 SVGAGI. V lost 2 bases and J lost 1, with 9 bases in between. The CDR3 loop reads CASSYRGLSYEQYF. In DNA, the CDR3 is TGTGCCAGCAGTTACAGGGGATTGTCCTACGAGCAGTACTTC.

CDR3 sequence (DNA): TGCGCCAGCAGTGAGTCGGGCTCCTTAGCCAAAAACATTCAGTACTTC. Translation gives CASSESGSLAKNIQYF. The chain joins TRBV10-2 to TRBJ2-4; D is ambiguous. V lost 0 bases and J 0 bases, leaving 9 bases between the germline ends. The CDR3 has 16 residues. CDR1 and CDR2 from the germline V gene are WSHSY and SAAADI.

The CDR3 sequence: CASSPPVYTGELFF. The CDR3 DNA follows: TGTGCCAGCAGTCCGCCCGTGTACACCGGGGAGCTGTTTTTT. The rearrangement uses TRBV7-2 and TRBJ2-2; D unclear. Germline V lookup: CDR1 SGHTA, CDR2 FQGNSA. V dropped 6 bases and J dropped 3 bases, with 11 bases sitting between them. The CDR3 sequence is 14 residues long.

The chain carries TRBV18 and TRBJ2-6; no clear D gene. The V gene lost 3 bases and the J gene lost 0 bases, with 12 bases spanning the gap. Germline CDR1 and CDR2: KGHSH and LQKENI. CDR3 length: 17 residues. CDR3 region: CASSPIMMVSGANVLTF. The DNA of the CDR3 is TGTGCCAGCTCACCTATCATGATGGTCTCTGGGGCCAACGTCCTGACTTTC.

The rearrangement links TRBV15 to TRBJ1-2, with unresolved D. Between the trimmed V and J ends, which lost 0 bases and 8 bases, there was a span of 7 bases. Germline CDR1 LNHNV, CDR2 YYDKDF (reference sequence). This CDR3 contains 12 residues. CDR3 sequence: CATSRDQYGYTF. CDR3 coding DNA: TGTGCCACCAGCAGAGACCAGTACGGCTACACCTTC.

The V gene is TRBV6-6, the J gene TRBJ2-7; tentative D call: TRBD1 (6 bases). The germline gives CDR1 MNHNY, CDR2 SVGAGI (reference sequence). The V gene lost 4 bases and the J gene lost 2 bases, with 12 bases spanning the gap. This CDR3 contains 14 residues. The CDR3, as DNA: TGTGCCAGCAGTTCCGACAGGCCCCCCTACGAGCAGTACTTC. Protein sequence: CASSSDRPPYEQYF.

The chain uses TRBV6-1 and TRBJ2-1; D may be TRBD1 (6 bases). Per germline, CDR1 MNHNS and CDR2 SASEGT. The length of the CDR3 is 14 residues. Trimming removed 3 bases from V and 7 bases from J, with 13 bases in between. CDR3 DNA sequence: TGTGCCAGCAGTGACCCCCCGCAGGGGAATGAGCAGTTCTTC. Translated, it gives CASSDPPQGNEQFF.

The chain has TRBV7-2 and TRBJ2-7, with a tentative D call TRBD2 (6 bases). The CDR3 is 14 amino acids. Germline V gene lookup returns CDR1 SGHTA and CDR2 FQGNSA. The V and J ends lost 2 bases and 5 bases respectively, with 13 bases between them. CDR3 in amino acids: CASSLRPSVHEQYF. For the CDR3, the DNA is TGTGCCAGCAGCTTACGCCCTAGCGTCCACGAGCAGTACTTC.